The 7 T cell receptor beta chains below were found in one sample sequenced in a study of shared clonotypes between healthy human individuals. Sequencing was performed with immunoSEQ multiplex PCR; in TCRdb, only in-frame clones are kept and a portion is missing. The sample holds approximately 330,000 clones; more than 60% are singletons and the top ten take roughly 10%. The sample consisted of memory CD4+ T cells sorted from blood. The subset here: CD45RA-negative fraction. The receptors shown here come from a man under 40 in good health.

The V call is TRBV5-1, the J call TRBJ2-5; D gene uncertain. This CDR3 is built from 14 residues. Germline lookup yields CDR1 SGHRS and CDR2 YFSETQ. Trimming removed 5 bases from V and 5 bases from J, with 16 bases in between. CDR3 amino acids: CASSSQALYETQYF. In nucleotides, the CDR3 is TGCGCCAGCAGTAGTCAGGCCCTATATGAGACCCAGTACTTC.

The chain links TRBV9 to TRBJ2-3; 9 nucleotides align to TRBD2. Germline lookup yields CDR1 SGDLS and CDR2 YYNGEE. The CDR3 has 17 residues. J lost 6 bases, V lost 1 base, and 12 bases had no gene match. DNA of the CDR3: TGTGCCAGCAGCGTAACGTCCTCTAGCGGGGCGGCGGATACGCAGTATTTT. Residues: CASSVTSSSGAADTQYF.

The chain has TRBV14 and TRBJ1-2; TRBD1 might be the D (5 bases). Per germline, CDR1 SGHDN and CDR2 FVKESK. Trimming removed 1 base at V and 4 bases at J, with 25 bases between. The CDR3 extends over 19 amino acids. CDR3 protein: CASSQATPGFGRILYGYTF. The CDR3 nucleotides read TGTGCCAGCAGCCAAGCGACACCAGGGTTTGGGCGAATCCTCTATGGCTACACCTTC.

The chain couples TRBV19 to TRBJ2-3; TRBD1 might be the D (8 bases). This CDR3 has 15 residues. Germline CDR1 reads LNHDA; CDR2 reads SQIVND (reference sequence). Trimming shortened V by 5 bases and J by 4 bases, and 16 bases separated the two germline ends. The CDR3 region is CASSLGQGGPDTQYF. Here the CDR3 DNA reads TGTGCCAGTAGTCTCGGACAGGGAGGGCCAGATACGCAGTATTTT. The full variable domain, its missing parts supplied by reference TRBV19 and TRBJ2-3, is DGGITQSPKYLFRKEGQNVTLSCEQNLNHDAMYWYRQDPGQGLRLIYYSQIVNDFQKGDIAEGYSVSREKKESFPLTVTSAQKNPTAFYLCASSLGQGGPDTQYFGPGTRLTVL.

The chain carries TRBV18 and TRBJ2-1; 8 bases are a match to TRBD1. The CDR3 is made up of 15 amino acids. Germline CDR1 is KGHSH and CDR2 is LQKENI. V lost 3 bases to trimming and J lost 6 bases; unmatched junction nucleotides: 7. As DNA, the CDR3 is TGTGCCAGCTCACCGGTCCAGGGGGCTGTCAATGAGCAGTTCTTC. It translates to CASSPVQGAVNEQFF.

The chain links TRBV5-1 to TRBJ2-5; D is unclear. V lost 5 bases to trimming and J lost 5 bases, with 16 bases between them. Germline assignment: CDR1 SGHRS and CDR2 YFSETQ. The CDR3 is 14 amino acids. This CDR3 is CASSLMGPAETQYF. The CDR3 DNA follows: TGCGCCAGCAGTTTGATGGGCCCGGCGGAGACCCAGTACTTC.

The chain links TRBV19 to TRBJ2-5; 7 nucleotides align to TRBD1. The CDR3 has 14 residues. Trimming at V came to 5 bases and at J to 2 bases, leaving 5 bases not matched to a gene. CDR1 is LNHDA and CDR2 is SQIVND in the germline V gene (reference sequence). The CDR3 loop reads CASSARRGQETQYF. CDR3 bases: TGTGCCAGTAGTGCCCGCAGGGGGCAAGAGACCCAGTACTTC.